A selection of T cell receptor beta chains follows, all from one sample in a study of blood T cell repertoires in COVID-19. Sequenced by immunoSEQ multiplex PCR; TCRdb stores in-frame clones only, minus some. The sample carries under 350,000 clones, more than 90% recorded once. The sample was PBMCs or T cells enriched from blood (not recorded which). Every receptor here comes from a man between 60 and 75 years old who had recovered from COVID-19. Both conserved end residues are part of each CDR3. The D gene is left open where the match is weak. Size tells how often a clone was seen (once, few, many) or the class of an expanded clone, and some rows leave it out.

>.|TRBD1|TRBJ1-2|14|TRBV5-8
CASSFFQGVDAYTF
TGTGCCAGCAGCTTCTTTCAGGGGGTGGACGCCTACACCTTC
>once|TRBD1|TRBJ1-2|14|TRBV6-1
CASSETGGGYGYTF
TGTGCCAGCAGTGAAACAGGGGGCGGCTATGGCTACACCTTC
>.|TRBD1|TRBJ2-2|15|TRBV3-1/TRBV3-2
CASSQGTTGPGELFF
TGTGCCAGCAGCCAGGGAACGACAGGGCCCGGGGAGCTGTTTTTT
>.|.|TRBJ2-3|17|TRBV3-1/TRBV3-2
CASSQERGRVGTDTQYF
TGTGCCAGCAGCCAAGAGCGGGGGCGGGTGGGCACAGATACGCAGTATTTT
>.|TRBD2|TRBJ2-5|16|TRBV7-2
CASSPKLAGGRETQYF
TGTGCCAGCAGCCCGAAATTAGCGGGGGGTCGAGAGACCCAGTACTTC
>.|TRBD2|TRBJ2-2|18|TRBV7-6
CASSLPSLAGGNTGELFF
TGTGCCAGCAGCTTACCTTCCTTAGCGGGAGGGAACACCGGGGAGCTGTTTTTT
>.|.|TRBJ1-1|14|TRBV28
CASTGGETNTEAFF
TGTGCCAGCACGGGGGGGGAGACGAACACTGAAGCTTTCTTT
>.|TRBD1|TRBJ2-7|15|TRBV19
CASSIQGAESYEQYF
TGTGCCAGTAGTATCCAGGGGGCAGAATCCTACGAGCAGTACTTC
>.|.|TRBJ2-7|13|TRBV27
CASSLRGSYEQYF
TGTGCCAGCAGTTTAAGGGGGTCCTACGAGCAGTACTTC
>.|TRBD1|TRBJ2-7|16|TRBV14
CASSGRGQGSSYEQYF
TGTGCCAGCAGCGGAAGGGGACAGGGGAGCTCCTACGAGCAGTACTTC
>.|.|TRBJ1-2|14|TRBV7-2
CASSLVEGPYGYTF
TGTGCCAGCAGCTTAGTGGAGGGCCCCTATGGCTACACCTTC
>once|TRBD2|TRBJ2-7|16|TRBV7-9
CASSSRGLAGGHEQYF
TGTGCCAGCAGCTCCAGAGGACTAGCGGGAGGTCACGAGCAGTACTTC
>.|TRBD2|TRBJ2-3|16|TRBV5-5
CASSVGLAGDTDTQYF
TGTGCCAGCAGCGTGGGACTAGCGGGGGACACAGATACGCAGTATTTT
>.|TRBD2|TRBJ2-1|15|TRBV5-1
CASSFLAGGPNEQFF
TGCGCCAGCAGCTTCTTAGCGGGGGGGCCCAATGAGCAGTTCTTC
>.|TRBD2|TRBJ2-1|18|TRBV24-1
CATSDPGGASGSVGEQFF
TGTGCCACCAGTGACCCCGGGGGGGCTAGCGGGAGTGTGGGTGAGCAGTTCTTC
>.|TRBD2|TRBJ2-3|18|TRBV3-1/TRBV3-2
CASSQAPSGGGSTDTQYF
TGTGCCAGCAGCCAGGCTCCTAGCGGGGGGGGTAGCACAGATACGCAGTATTTT
>.|.|TRBJ1-2|11|TRBV7-9
CASLQNYGYTF
TGTGCCAGCCTACAGAACTATGGCTACACCTTC
>.|.|TRBJ2-6|15|TRBV14
CASSTLESGANVLTF
TGTGCCAGCAGCACCCTTGAGTCTGGGGCCAACGTCCTGACTTTC
>few|TRBD1|TRBJ2-1|15|TRBV7-9
CASSTQGFSYNEQFF
TGTGCCAGCAGCACACAGGGGTTCTCCTACAATGAGCAGTTCTTC
>few|TRBD2|TRBJ2-3|18|TRBV6-4
CASSLTSGGGVGTDTQYF
TGTGCCAGCAGCCTGACTAGCGGGGGGGGCGTTGGCACAGATACGCAGTATTTT
>.|.|TRBJ2-7|14|TRBV7-9
CASSLEVSSYEQYF
TGTGCCAGCAGCTTAGAAGTCAGCTCCTACGAGCAGTACTTC
>few|TRBD2|TRBJ2-7|14|TRBV9
CASSIAGGGYEQYF
TGTGCCAGCAGCATAGCGGGAGGAGGGTACGAGCAGTACTTC
>once|.|TRBJ2-1|14|TRBV14
CASSQDRGYNEQFF
TGTGCCAGCAGCCAAGATAGGGGTTACAATGAGCAGTTCTTC
>.|TRBD1|TRBJ1-2|12|TRBV3-1/TRBV3-2
CASSQRDRASTF
TGTGCCAGCAGCCAAAGGGACAGGGCCAGCACCTTC
>.|TRBD1|TRBJ1-4|15|TRBV7-8
CASSIGQGPGEKLFF
TGTGCCAGCAGCATAGGACAGGGCCCCGGGGAAAAACTGTTTTTT
>.|.|TRBJ2-7|15|TRBV7-9
CASSLAQDTAYEQYF
TGTGCCAGCAGCTTAGCACAAGACACTGCCTACGAGCAGTACTTC
>.|.|TRBJ2-1|13|TRBV5-1
CASRTGTLNEQFF
TGCGCCTCCCGTACCGGGACTCTCAATGAGCAGTTCTTC
>once|.|TRBJ1-5|15|TRBV5-1
CASSLGGYSNQPQHF
TGCGCCAGCAGCTTGGGCGGGTATAGCAATCAGCCCCAGCATTTT
>.|.|TRBJ2-7|15|TRBV15
CATSRGGRSENEQYF
TGTGCCACCAGCAGAGGGGGCAGGTCGGAGAACGAGCAGTACTTC
>.|.|TRBJ2-3|14|TRBV19
CASSSRTGTDTQYF
TGTGCCAGTAGTAGTCGGACAGGCACAGATACGCAGTATTTT
>.|.|TRBJ2-3|16|TRBV7-2
CASSLGGLSSTDTQYF
TGTGCCAGCAGCTTAGGGGGGCTATCGAGCACAGATACGCAGTATTTT
>few|TRBD1|TRBJ1-2|12|TRBV7-9
CASSQGQDGYTF
TGTGCCAGCAGCCAGGGACAGGATGGCTACACCTTC
>few|.|TRBJ1-6|16|TRBV19
CASSMTGITYNSPLHF
TGTGCCAGTAGTATGACAGGTATCACCTATAATTCACCCCTCCACTTT